This T cell receptor beta chain was sequenced for a study of CD8+ T cells in alopecia areata. Findings of the study overall: Clonality in lesional scalp, especially alopecia totalis/universalis, exceeded that of normal scalp.

In regard to this clone: Its antigen is unidentified.

Alopecia areata patients had lesional scalp punch biopsies and peripheral blood taken from them. Isolated RNA was reverse transcribed into cDNA used as the sequencing template. Measured with immunoSEQ multiplex PCR; TCRdb has only the in-frame clones, and not every one. Among tens of thousands of clones listed, about 96% were seen once. The CDR3 spans 14 residues. Germline values: CDR1 MGHRA, CDR2 YSYEKL. V gave up 1 base and J gave up 4 bases, with 11 bases separating them. The sequencing used CD8+ T cells sorted from blood, collected at week 0. The gene calls are TRBV4-1 and TRBJ2-7; D gene uncertain. This receptor was taken from a human donor with alopecia areata. CDR3 sequence (DNA): TGCGCCAGCAGCCAAGGTGCTGTGGGTTACGAGCAGTACTTC. This codes for CASSQGAVGYEQYF.